This entry lists 27 T cell receptor beta chains sequenced from one sample in a study of blood T cell repertoires in COVID-19. Sequenced by immunoSEQ multiplex PCR; TCRdb stores in-frame clones only, minus some. The data hold under 80,000 clones, with roughly 77% observed a single time. The specimen was peripheral blood. Receptors were obtained from a human donor in a cohort sampled during active COVID-19.

The chain carries TRBV7-2 and TRBJ2-7; 8 nucleotides align to TRBD1. There are 15 residues in the CDR3. The germline V gene has CDR1 SGHTA and CDR2 FQGNSA. The V segment lost 2 bases and the J segment 3 bases; nucleotides outside the gene matches: 6. The CDR3 loop reads CASSLSTGVGYEQYF. The CDR3 DNA follows: TGTGCCAGCAGCTTATCGACAGGGGTCGGCTACGAGCAGTACTTC. Looking up the rest from reference TRBV7-2 and TRBJ2-7 gives the full variable domain: GAGVSQSPSNKVTEKGKDVELRCDPISGHTALYWYRQSLGQGLEFLIYFQGNSAPDKSGLPSDRFSAERTGGSVSTLTIQRTQQEDSAVYLCASSLSTGVGYEQYFGPGTRLTVT.

V gene TRBV28 combines with J gene TRBJ2-7; TRBD2 matches 7 bases. V was clipped by 3 bases and J by 4 bases; unmatched bases: 12. The CDR3 runs to 16 residues. Germline V gene lookup returns CDR1 MDHEN and CDR2 SYDVKM. DNA for the CDR3: TGTGCCAGCAGTTTCCGCGCGTGGGAGGGCCGGTACGAGCAGTACTTC. This sequence encodes CASSFRAWEGRYEQYF.

This clone was counted only a few times. The chain uses TRBV15 and TRBJ1-5, with TRBD1 identical over 8 bases. The CDR3 runs to 15 residues. CDR1 and CDR2 (germline): LNHNV, YYDKDF (reference sequence). With 2 bases clipped from V and 11 bases from J, the junction kept 11 bases outside the gene matches. In nucleotides, the CDR3 is TGTGCCACCAGCAGATCGGACAGGGCTGTGGGGGCCCAGCATTTT. Protein: CATSRSDRAVGAQHF.

The V and J genes are TRBV21-1 and TRBJ1-3; the table's D gene call, TRBD1, was not cross checked with the DNA. TRBV21-1 is annotated as a pseudogene. The CDR3 runs to 15 residues. CDR3 sequence (DNA): TGTGCCAGCAGCAAAGTGGGCCGCTCTGGAAACACCATATATTTT. It encodes CASSKVGRSGNTIYF.

V is TRBV27 and J is TRBJ2-7; 8 bases match TRBD1. Trimming removed 3 bases from V and 0 bases from J; junction bases left unmatched: 4. The CDR3 spans 15 residues. Looked up from germline, CDR1 is MNHEY and CDR2 is SMNVEV (reference sequence). The CDR3 DNA sequence: TGTGCCAGCAGTTTTCGGACAGGGCTCTCCTACGAGCAGTACTTC. It translates to CASSFRTGLSYEQYF.

This clone has only a few counts. V usage is TRBV12-3 or TRBV12-4 and J usage is TRBJ1-5, with D possibly matching TRBD1 (6 bases). This CDR3 is 13 amino acids long. Trimming took 8 bases from V and 7 from J, leaving 15 bases between them. As DNA, the CDR3 is TGTGCCAGCTCGGCGGGGGCCGGGCAGCCCCAGCATTTT. It yields the protein CASSAGAGQPQHF.

This sequence joins TRBV9 and TRBJ2-7, with D unclear. The CDR3 is made up of 12 amino acids. Germline CDR1 and CDR2: SGDLS and YYNGEE. Trimming removed 3 bases from V and 4 bases from J, with 8 bases in between. The CDR3 sequence: CASSGSGYEQYF. CDR3 DNA sequence: TGTGCCAGCAGCGGGAGTGGGTACGAGCAGTACTTC.

V usage is TRBV7-2 and J usage is TRBJ2-7; no firm D call. The CDR3 totals 11 residues. Germline CDR1 is SGHTA and CDR2 is FQGNSA. V lost 3 bases and J lost 6, with 6 bases in between. This CDR3 is CASSLEFEQYF. Here the CDR3 DNA reads TGTGCCAGCAGCTTGGAGTTCGAGCAGTACTTC.

V is TRBV4-3 and J is TRBJ1-1; the match to TRBD1 covers 7 bases. After removal of 0 bases from V and 0 bases from J, the junction contained 1 base not matched to a gene. The CDR3 totals 15 residues. CDR1 and CDR2 (germline): LGHNA, YSLEER. CDR3 bases: TGCGCCAGCAGCCAAGATACAGGGGTGAACACTGAAGCTTTCTTT. Its translation: CASSQDTGVNTEAFF.

The rearrangement uses TRBV5-6 and TRBJ2-7; D possibly corresponds to TRBD1 (6 bases). In germline, CDR1 is SGHDT, CDR2 YYEEEE. The V end was cut by 6 bases, the J end by 7 bases, with 17 bases between. This CDR3 region has 13 residues. The CDR3: CASTLGGVGEQYF. DNA of the CDR3: TGTGCCAGCACCTTAGGGGGAGTAGGAGAGCAGTACTTC.

The rearrangement links TRBV5-6 to TRBJ1-2; 7 bases match TRBD1. The CDR3 is made up of 14 amino acids. Germline V gene lookup returns CDR1 SGHDT and CDR2 YYEEEE. Trimming cost V 4 bases and J 8 bases; bases outside gene matches: 11. The CDR3 sequence: CASSRNRGSLGYTF. The CDR3 coding sequence is TGTGCCAGCAGCCGGAACAGGGGATCTCTCGGCTACACCTTC.

CDR3 in DNA: TGTGCCAGCAGCTCCCCCACGGTGAGAAGATATGGCTACACCTTC. It codes for CASSSPTVRRYGYTF. The V call is TRBV5-5, the J call TRBJ1-2; D call uncertain. Germline CDR1 is SGHKS and CDR2 is YYEKEE (reference sequence). The CDR3 length is 15 residues. Trimming cost V 3 bases and J 5 bases, with 17 bases left between them.

This chain's CDR3 is CASSFTRGNYGYTF. In nucleotides, the CDR3 is TGTGCCAGCAGTTTCACGCGGGGGAACTATGGCTACACCTTC. The chain recombines TRBV6-5 with TRBJ1-2; a weak D match, TRBD1 (5 bases). Germline V gene sequence: CDR1 MNHEY, CDR2 SVGAGI. The CDR3 contains 14 residues. V lost 4 bases and J 2 bases, leaving 11 bases between the germline ends.

The chain has TRBV4-3 and TRBJ2-6; no definite D call. V gave up 1 base and J gave up 5 bases, with 12 bases separating them. Per germline, CDR1 LGHNA and CDR2 YSLEER. The CDR3 is made up of 16 amino acids. The CDR3 sequence is CASSQATAVRANVLTF. DNA for the CDR3: TGCGCCAGCAGCCAAGCGACGGCGGTTAGGGCCAACGTCCTGACTTTC.

The chain links TRBV2 to TRBJ1-4; no definite D call. CDR3 length: 14 residues. Germline assignment: CDR1 SNHLY and CDR2 FYNNEI. V gave up 1 base and J gave up 10 bases, with 13 bases separating them. As DNA, the CDR3 is TGTGCCAGCAGTGAAGACAGCCGGCGCGCAAAACTGTTTTTT. This gives the protein CASSEDSRRAKLFF.

This chain joins TRBV27 and TRBJ1-1; TRBD1 matches at 9 bases. CDR3 length: 15 residues. With V trimmed by 6 bases and J by 0 bases, 5 bases remained unmatched. Germline CDR1 and CDR2: MNHEY and SMNVEV (reference sequence). The CDR3 DNA reads as TGTGCCAGCAGCCTGGACAGGGGTTTGAACACTGAAGCTTTCTTT. Protein product: CASSLDRGLNTEAFF.

The chain carries TRBV5-4 and TRBJ1-1; 10 positions match TRBD1. Germline lookup yields CDR1 SGHNT and CDR2 YYREEE (reference sequence). This CDR3 has 14 residues. V shed 5 bases, J shed 5 bases, and the junction held 6 bases outside the gene matches. The CDR3 DNA is TGTGCCAGCAGACGGACAGGGGGAGGGACTGAAGCTTTCTTT. Residues: CASRRTGGGTEAFF.

The chain joins TRBV11-1 to TRBJ1-1, with D perhaps TRBD1 (6 bases). The germline V and J ends were trimmed by 3 bases and 6 bases, with 14 bases remaining between them. CDR3 length: 14 amino acids. From germline, CDR1 is SGHAT and CDR2 FQDESV (reference sequence). CDR3 in amino acids: CASSFYPGTPEAFF. The CDR3 DNA is TGTGCCAGCAGCTTTTATCCCGGGACACCTGAAGCTTTCTTT.

In the case of this clone: A junction boundary mismatches the germline segment, possibly from a read error. V is TRBV7-7 and J is TRBJ2-1; 10 bases match TRBD2. The CDR3 runs 15 residues. Germline V gives CDR1 SSHAT, CDR2 FNYEAQ (reference sequence). CDR3 region: CASSPGSGRGNEQFF. CDR3 in DNA: TGTGCTAGCAGCCCGGGAAGCGGGAGGGGGAATGAGCAGTTCTTC.

V is TRBV24-1 and J is TRBJ2-3, with TRBD2 matching 10 bases. CDR1 and CDR2 (germline): KGHDR, SFDVKD. The CDR3 is 16 residues long. Trimming at V came to 3 bases and at J to 5 bases, leaving 7 bases not matched to a gene. CDR3 region: CATSDPIAGGQDTQYF. Written as DNA, the CDR3 is TGTGCCACCAGTGATCCTATAGCGGGAGGACAAGATACGCAGTATTTT.

This chain uses TRBV2 with TRBJ2-3, with 11 nucleotides matching TRBD1. The CDR3 runs 15 residues. The V and J ends lost 6 bases and 3 bases, in that order; junction bases with no gene match: 5. Germline CDR1 SNHLY, CDR2 FYNNEI. The CDR3 DNA follows: TGTGCCAGCAGAAAGGACAGGGGGCGAACAGATACGCAGTATTTT. Amino acid sequence: CASRKDRGRTDTQYF.

The rearrangement joins TRBV7-9 to TRBJ2-1; the D gene is possibly TRBD2 (6 bases). The CDR3 is made up of 16 amino acids. Looked up from germline, CDR1 is SEHNR and CDR2 is FQNEAQ (reference sequence). Trimming removed 6 bases at V and 0 bases at J, with 15 bases between. Here the CDR3 DNA reads TGTGCCAGCAGTCAAGCGGGTAAAAGCTCCTACAATGAGCAGTTCTTC. This sequence encodes CASSQAGKSSYNEQFF.

This chain uses TRBV5-4 with TRBJ2-1; D is possibly TRBD2 (6 bases). Trimming shortened V by 4 bases and J by 5 bases, and 13 bases separated the two germline ends. The CDR3 spans 14 residues. Germline V CDR1 and CDR2: SGHNT, YYREEE (reference sequence). The CDR3 DNA sequence: TGTGCCAGCAGCCGGCCGGGACTCAACAATGAGCAGTTCTTC. Translated, it gives CASSRPGLNNEQFF.

About this clone itself: Other DNA sequences from this sample encode an identical CDR3 as well. This rearrangement joins TRBV29-1 to TRBJ2-5, with 11 bases that match TRBD1. Losses at the gene ends were 6 bases for V and 4 bases for J; bases not matched to a gene: 1. Germline CDR1 reads SQVTM; CDR2 reads ANQGSEA. The CDR3 extends over 12 amino acids. The CDR3 here is CSVGQGGETQYF. For the CDR3, the DNA is TGCAGCGTGGGACAGGGGGGAGAGACCCAGTACTTC. Full variable domain (remainder filled in from reference TRBV29-1 and TRBJ2-5): SAVISQKPSRDICQRGTSLTIQCQVDSQVTMMFWYRQQPGQSLTLIATANQGSEATYESGFVIDKFPISRPNLTFSTLTVSNMSPEDSSIYLCSVGQGGETQYFGPGTRLLVL.

The V call is TRBV7-2, the J call TRBJ2-1; 11 nucleotides agree with TRBD2. V lost 1 base to trimming and J lost 5 bases; unmatched junction nucleotides: 4. The CDR3 length is 16 residues. Germline CDR1 SGHTA, CDR2 FQGNSA. The CDR3 sequence is CASSLDSGRANNEQFF. CDR3 coding DNA: TGTGCCAGCAGCTTAGATAGCGGGAGGGCCAACAATGAGCAGTTCTTC. Based on the CDR3 plus reference TRBV7-2 and TRBJ2-1, the full variable domain is GAGVSQSPSNKVTEKGKDVELRCDPISGHTALYWYRQSLGQGLEFLIYFQGNSAPDKSGLPSDRFSAERTGGSVSTLTIQRTQQEDSAVYLCASSLDSGRANNEQFFGPGTRLTVL.

V and J are TRBV7-2 and TRBJ2-1; 8 nucleotides match TRBD2. The CDR3 is 15 residues long. Germline lookup yields CDR1 SGHTA and CDR2 FQGNSA. Trimming cost V 5 bases and J 3 bases; bases outside gene matches: 6. The CDR3 DNA reads TGTGCCAGCAGCCCGACTAGCGCCCACTACAATGAGCAGTTCTTC. Residues: CASSPTSAHYNEQFF.

The gene calls are TRBV27 and TRBJ2-5, with 8 bases lining up with TRBD1. The CDR3 spans 16 residues. With V trimmed by 6 bases and J by 0 bases, 9 bases remained unmatched. The V gene's germline CDR1 is MNHEY and CDR2 SMNVEV (reference sequence). CDR3 sequence (DNA): TGTGCCAGCAGGGCATGGACAGGGTGGTACCAAGAGACCCAGTACTTC. It codes for CASRAWTGWYQETQYF.